This TCR beta chain was captured in a study of cytomegalovirus exposure and HLA in healthy donors. PCR was performed using 60 Vbeta and 13 Jbeta primers. The repertoire was sequenced with immunoSEQ multiplex PCR; TCRdb's copy has only in-frame clones and lacks some. The repertoire has roughly 110,000 clones, around 85% of them found once; the top ten carry roughly 3.4%. Sequenced: PBMCs. The receptor comes from a man aged 55 to 69 in good health and CMV-seronegative.

CDR3 DNA sequence: TGTGCCACCAGCAGAGATCAGGGGATGGAGACCCAGTACTTC. Its protein is CATSRDQGMETQYF. V gene TRBV15 combines with J gene TRBJ2-5, with D possibly matching TRBD1 (6 bases). The germline V and J ends were trimmed by 0 bases and 5 bases, with 10 bases remaining between them. The CDR3 is made up of 14 amino acids. Germline values: CDR1 LNHNV, CDR2 YYDKDF (reference sequence).